What follows are 7 T cell receptor beta chains derived from one specimen sequenced in a study of T-cell memory formation after mild COVID-19. TCRdb processed the 5' RACE reads anew with MiXCR; each CDR3 protein has one entry. The sample records about 340,000 distinct CDR3 sequences, roughly an eighth being singletons. Input material: PBMCs or a T cell subset sorted from them (not recorded which). Every receptor here comes from a man between 18 and 29 years old who had mild COVID-19 (a few samples of this study predate the infection). Cell type and time point are not known.

This clonotype was seen a handful of times. The chain employs TRBV4-2 and TRBJ2-1; 9 positions agree with TRBD1. J was trimmed by 2 bases and V by 1 base; bases with no gene match: 6. The CDR3 extends over 17 amino acids. Per germline, CDR1 LGHNA and CDR2 YNFKEQ. The CDR3 nucleotides are TGTGCCAGCAGCCAAGGCGGGGGACAGGGCACCTACAATGAGCAGTTCTTC. The encoded protein is CASSQGGGQGTYNEQFF.

This clonotype showed up just a few times. The V call is TRBV7-9, the J call TRBJ2-2; TRBD1 agrees at 10 bases. This CDR3 region has 15 residues. V shed 6 bases and J 5 bases; nucleotides not matched to a gene: 6. Germline CDR1 SEHNR, CDR2 FQNEAQ (reference sequence). In nucleotides, the CDR3 is TGTGCCAGCAGACCGACAGGGGGCGAGACCGGGGAGCTGTTTTTT. It is translated as CASRPTGGETGELFF.

This clonotype was counted a few times. V and J are TRBV7-2 and TRBJ2-3; D call uncertain. The germline V gene has CDR1 SGHTA and CDR2 FQGNSA. V dropped 4 bases and J dropped 4 bases, with 9 bases sitting between them. The CDR3 totals 13 residues. For the CDR3, the DNA is TGTGCCAGCAGCTCGGGTAGGGCAGATACGCAGTATTTT. Protein sequence: CASSSGRADTQYF.

This sequence joins TRBV7-9 and TRBJ2-3; D remains ambiguous. This CDR3 is 14 amino acids long. With 2 bases removed from V and 3 bases from J, the gap between germline ends came to 9 bases. Germline CDR1 and CDR2: SEHNR and FQNEAQ (reference sequence). CDR3 DNA: TGTGCCAGCAGCTTAAACAAGATGACAGATACGCAGTATTTT. Translation gives CASSLNKMTDTQYF.

The table lists this clonotype with a few counts. This chain links TRBV27 with TRBJ1-6, with TRBD1 matching 7 bases. Germline loops: CDR1 MNHEY, CDR2 SMNVEV (reference sequence). This CDR3 has 16 residues. V lost 6 bases and J lost 0; bases outside the gene matches: 5. CDR3 sequence (DNA): TGTGCCAGCAGCCCGGACAGGAGCTCCTATAATTCACCCCTCCACTTT. Protein product: CASSPDRSSYNSPLHF.

This clonotype has at least ten counts. This rearrangement joins TRBV12-3 or TRBV12-4 to TRBJ2-7; 8 bases are shared with TRBD1. There are 12 residues in the CDR3. Germline trimming cut 3 bases from V and 13 bases from J; bases unmatched to any gene: 8. CDR3 residues: CASSFTPGQAYV. The DNA of the CDR3 is TGTGCCAGCAGTTTTACCCCGGGACAGGCCTACGTC.

The J gene is TRBJ1-4, the V gene TRBV6-5, with D possibly being TRBD1 (6 bases). CDR3 length equals 17 residues. V lost 0 bases, J lost 7 bases, and 18 bases lay in between. CDR1 and CDR2 from the germline V gene are MNHEY and SVGAGI. In DNA form, the CDR3 reads TGTGCCAGCAGTTACTCGAGGGGGTCCAAAACCCGTGAAAAACTGTTTTTT. It is translated as CASSYSRGSKTREKLFF.